This T cell receptor (beta chain) was identified during a study of molecular identifiers for immune sequencing clone quantification. Germline CDR1 reads MDHEN; CDR2 reads SYDVKM. Trimming took 5 bases from V and 4 from J; bases not matched to a gene: 3. The CDR3 covers 14 residues. Researchers sorted naive CD8 T cells as cells that were CD8+CD4-CCR7+CD45RA+. Using its own MiXCR run on the PCR reads, TCRdb lists one record per CDR3 protein. The sample consists of some 320,000 distinct CDR3 sequences, about 21% of them appearing once. The sequence was obtained from a human donor in good health. Some libraries in this study had Jurkat cell RNA spiked in. This chain connects TRBV28 to TRBJ2-7; 12 bases map to TRBD2. The sample was naive CD8+ T cells from blood, with Jurkat cell RNA spiked in. Subset denoted: FACS-sorted CD8+CD4-CCR7+CD45RA+ naive T cells. CDR3 protein: CASSVTSGGYEQYF. The CDR3 DNA reads as TGTGCCAGCAGTGTGACTAGCGGGGGTTACGAGCAGTACTTC.